This passage covers 12 T cell receptor beta chains from one sample sequenced in a study of blood T cell repertoires in COVID-19. Sequenced by immunoSEQ multiplex PCR; TCRdb stores in-frame clones only, minus some. The sample holds roughly 300,000 clones, about 85% seen once. What was sequenced was peripheral blood. The receptors were gathered from a human donor in a cohort sampled during active COVID-19.

The chain has TRBV11-2 and TRBJ1-2, with D tentatively TRBD1 (6 bases). V was shortened by 5 bases and J by 4 bases, with 17 bases between the two germline ends. This CDR3 is 15 amino acids long. Germline V gene sequence: CDR1 SGHAT, CDR2 FQNNGV. CDR3 nucleotides: TGTGCCAGCAGCCCCGGCAGGGGTCAGCTCTATGGCTACACCTTC. Its translation: CASSPGRGQLYGYTF. Based on the CDR3 plus reference TRBV11-2 and TRBJ1-2, the full variable domain is EAGVAQSPRYKIIEKRQSVAFWCNPISGHATLYWYQQILGQGPKLLIQFQNNGVVDDSQLPKDRFSAERLKGVDSTLKIQPAKLEDSAVYLCASSPGRGQLYGYTFGSGTRLTVV.

This chain links TRBV27 with TRBJ2-1; 8 bases are shared with TRBD2. CDR3 length: 15 amino acids. Trimming at V came to 5 bases and at J to 4 bases, leaving 7 bases not matched to a gene. Germline lookup yields CDR1 MNHEY and CDR2 SMNVEV (reference sequence). The CDR3: CASSPPGRAYNEQFF. CDR3 nucleotide sequence: TGTGCCAGCAGTCCCCCCGGGAGGGCGTACAATGAGCAGTTCTTC.

The chain carries TRBV3-1 (or the pseudogene TRBV3-2) and TRBJ1-2; D gene uncertain. The CDR3 has 13 amino acids. The V end was cut by 4 bases, the J end by 5 bases, with 11 bases between. The germline CDR1 and CDR2 sequences are LGHDT and YNNKEL (reference sequence). In DNA form, the CDR3 reads TGTGCCAGCAGCCCTCAGTACGATTATGGCTACACCTTC. It translates to CASSPQYDYGYTF.

The chain combines TRBV4-3 with TRBJ1-1; D possibly corresponds to TRBD1 (5 bases). From germline, CDR1 is LGHNA and CDR2 YSLEER. V lost 2 bases and J 1 base, leaving 11 bases between the germline ends. This CDR3 has 15 residues. The CDR3 nucleotides read TGCGCCAGCAGCCAATCCTCTACAGGGAACACTGAAGCTTTCTTT. Protein: CASSQSSTGNTEAFF.

The chain uses TRBV7-9 and TRBJ1-1; the D is unclear. The V end was cut by 11 bases, the J end by 4 bases, with 17 bases between. Germline V gene data show CDR1 as SEHNR and CDR2 as FQNEAQ (reference sequence). CDR3 length: 13 amino acids. The CDR3: CAVLLTGATEAFF. CDR3 DNA: TGTGCCGTCCTTCTTACTGGTGCCACTGAAGCTTTCTTT.

The genes are TRBV5-1 and TRBJ2-1; the D gene is possibly TRBD2 (6 bases). V shed 4 bases and J shed 4 bases, with 15 bases lying between them. This CDR3 region has 15 residues. Looked up from germline, CDR1 is SGHRS and CDR2 is YFSETQ. CDR3 in amino acids: CASSPDGSGYNEQFF. In DNA, the CDR3 is TGCGCCAGCAGCCCGGACGGGAGCGGGTACAATGAGCAGTTCTTC.

This chain links TRBV28 with TRBJ1-2; 9 bases are shared with TRBD1. The germline V gene encodes CDR1 MDHEN and CDR2 SYDVKM. This CDR3 has 15 residues. With V trimmed by 2 bases and J by 0 bases, 1 base remained unmatched. The CDR3 DNA sequence: TGTGCCAGCAGTTTAGGGACAGGGCCTAACTATGGCTACACCTTC. Translating it yields CASSLGTGPNYGYTF.

The chain has TRBV27 and TRBJ2-7, with 9 bases identical to TRBD1. The ends lost 5 bases at V and 4 bases at J; junction bases unmatched: 3. The CDR3 totals 13 residues. Germline values: CDR1 MNHEY, CDR2 SMNVEV (reference sequence). The DNA of the CDR3 is TGTGCCAGCAGTACCGGGACAGGGTACGAGCAGTACTTC. It yields the protein CASSTGTGYEQYF.

The chain recombines TRBV19 with TRBJ1-2; 7 nucleotides align to TRBD1. The V gene's germline CDR1 is LNHDA and CDR2 SQIVND (reference sequence). V lost 3 bases, J lost 0 bases, and 7 bases stayed unmatched. The CDR3 consists of 16 residues. The CDR3 coding sequence is TGTGCCAGTAGTATCCCCGGGGACAGTTCTAACTATGGCTACACCTTC. Translation gives CASSIPGDSSNYGYTF.

This clone was seen a single time. The DNA of the CDR3 is TGTGCCAGCAGTCCCAGGGGGCTACGAGTCCAAGAGACCCAGTACTTC. Protein sequence: CASSPRGLRVQETQYF. This chain uses TRBV3-1 (or the pseudogene TRBV3-2) with TRBJ2-5; 8 bases agree with TRBD1. The CDR3 spans 16 residues. Per germline, CDR1 LGHDT and CDR2 YNNKEL (reference sequence). V was clipped by 6 bases and J by 1 base; unmatched bases: 10.

The rearrangement links TRBV6-5 to TRBJ2-3, with D perhaps TRBD2 (6 bases). This CDR3 is built from 13 residues. Between the trimmed V and J ends, which lost 8 bases and 0 bases, there was a span of 9 bases. Germline CDR1 MNHEY, CDR2 SVGAGI. Here the CDR3 reads CASYGGSTDTQYF. Here the CDR3 DNA reads TGTGCCAGCTACGGGGGTAGCACAGATACGCAGTATTTT.

This sequence joins TRBV4-2 and TRBJ1-5, with TRBD1 identical over 8 bases. Trimming cost V 4 bases and J 8 bases; bases outside gene matches: 4. This CDR3 spans 13 amino acids. Germline V gives CDR1 LGHNA, CDR2 YNFKEQ. The CDR3 reads CASSLSDREPQHF. The CDR3 nucleotides read TGTGCCAGCAGCCTATCGGACAGGGAGCCCCAGCATTTT.